The present TCR beta chain was sequenced within a study of blood T cell repertoires in COVID-19. Study in general: Both acute and convalescent COVID-19 samples were obtained from the United States, Italy and Spain. Nucleic acid was either cDNA or gDNA, and it came from T cells, B-cell-depleted T cells, or PBMCs.

Methods used by the authors: Researchers report that nucleated cell counts were estimated from reference gene primer amplification. Some clones are missing from TCRdb's copy, which holds only in-frame ones; the method was immunoSEQ multiplex PCR. V and J calls and clone size are given by that table; D and trimming were obtained from the DNA. The repertoire consists of tens of thousands of clones, with about 81% occurring once and the leading ten covering around a tenth. The length of the CDR3 is 18 residues. Germline V gives CDR1 SGHTA, CDR2 FQGNSA. V dropped 4 bases and J dropped 8 bases, with 27 bases sitting between them.

The chain is built from TRBV7-2 and TRBJ2-1; maybe TRBD2 (5 bases). The sequenced material came from peripheral blood. The sequence was obtained from a human donor in a cohort sampled during active COVID-19. CDR3 sequence: CASSSNDLGLILVHEQFF. The CDR3 nucleotides are TGTGCCAGCAGCTCGAACGACCTCGGACTTATTCTCGTTCATGAGCAGTTCTTC.